This TCR delta chain derives from a study of fetal and pediatric gammadelta thymocytes (dated by TCRdb to the early 2020s). General notes on the study: Previously published data and newly generated, unpublished data were combined in the bulk gammadelta thymocyte repertoires, which were used to strengthen a single-cell study of gammadelta thymocyte development. Previously published data (refs 27,28) and unpublished data were combined in the bulk gammadelta thymocyte repertoires. The bulk gammadelta thymocyte repertoire set covered some 10 subjects in total, 3 fetal thymus donors and 7 pediatric thymus donors. To increase subject numbers and strengthen the CDR3 publicity analysis, bulk TCR repertoire data were added.

The table lists this clone with a count of one. The specificity of this receptor is unknown. Since a much larger clone is just one base distant, this may be a read error. Fetal thymuses were obtained from elective pregnancy terminations performed in Singapore for socio-psychological reasons at roughly 14 to 22 weeks estimated gestational age. All fetuses were judged to be structurally normal by ultrasound prior to termination and by gross morphological examination after termination. Staining of thymocytes was performed with Zombie NIR viability dye and with antibodies against CD3 (UCHT1), TCRgammadelta (11F2), TCRVgamma9 (IMMU360) and TCRVdelta2 (IMMU389). From human fetal and pediatric thymuses, sorted Vgamma9Vdelta2 and nonVgamma9Vdelta2 gammadelta thymocytes were used to generate bulk TRD and TRG CDR3 repertoires separately. Thymic cell suspensions were prepared from fetal and post-natal thymuses as described previously. NonVgamma9Vdelta2 thymocytes were sorted as CD3+ gammadeltaTCR+ cells lacking the Vgamma9+Vdelta2+ phenotype. A FACS Aria III cell sorter (BD Biosciences) was used to carry out the cell sorting.

Sequenced on an Illumina MiSeq. In the source study's methods: For the publicity analysis, the Vgamma9Vdelta2 and nonVgamma9Vdelta2 bulk CDR3 files from each subject were merged to form one combined repertoire per subject. Using base R and dplyr, CDR3 publicity was scored on a scale from 0 to 19 by checking each amino acid sequence across 9 single-cell datasets and under 11 bulk repertoires. Clones were re-identified by TCRdb from the public reads with CATT, and rows with the same DNA were merged. TCRdb, not the original authors, processed these V and J calls. Present in this sample are under 1,500 delta-chain clones, about 9.4% of which were seen just once. Of the sample, 13% falls within the top ten clones. The CDR3 numbers 15 residues from cysteine through phenylalanine. CDR3 DNA is the only sequence kept; it has 45 bases, read in frame from the first base. From a lookup of the germline V gene, CDR1 and CDR2 are NSMFDY and ISSIKDK. V is cut back by 2 bases and J by 7 bases, with 8 bases in the junction unmatched.

Study-wide findings and limitations: Fetal gammadelta thymocyte repertoires were previously reported to be enriched for TRDV2, TRGV8 and TRGV9 usage, low N additions and public CDR3s compared with post-natal repertoires.

The rearranged chain carries TRAV29/DV5 and TRDJ2; 10 junctional bases match TRDD3. The J gene is not listed in TCRdb, so it was assigned here from a DNA match to germline. This clonotype originated in a human fetus. Sequenced input: non-Vgamma9Vdelta2 gamma-delta T cells from the thymus. The sample's cell subset or site label is to be understood as: CD3+gammadeltaTCR+ thymocytes not co-expressing Vgamma9 and Vdelta2. The CDR3 in this case is CAASEAGGYKAQLFF. In nucleotide form, the sequence is TGTGCAGCAAGTGAGGCTGGGGGATATAAAGCACAACTCTTCTTT.